This is a list of T cell receptor beta chains from one sample in a study of blood T cell repertoires in COVID-19. Clones were read by immunoSEQ multiplex PCR, and TCRdb kept only the in-frame ones, dropping some. The table lists some 120,000 clones, roughly 69% of them singletons. Sequencing was performed on peripheral blood. These receptors were collected from a woman between 65 and 79 years old with acute or convalescent COVID-19. Both conserved end residues are part of each CDR3. D genes are given only for firm matches. Size values are once, few and many counts, or a class for expanded clones, and some rows have none.

TRBJ1-1 | TRBV6-5 | - | TRBD1 | 13 | TGTGCCAGCAGCGGACAGGGGGTCACTGAAGCTTTCTTT | CASSGQGVTEAFF
TRBJ2-1 | TRBV30 | - | TRBD2 | 13 | TGTGCCTGGAGGACTAGCGGGAGCCATGAGCAGTTCTTC | CAWRTSGSHEQFF
TRBJ2-7 | TRBV5-3 | few | - | 17 | TGTGCCAGAAGCTTGTGCAGAAGGGGCTCCCTTGAGGTCGAGCAGTACTTC | CARSLCRRGSLEVEQYF
TRBJ2-1 | TRBV5-1 | - | - | 16 | TGCGCCAGCAGCTTGGTAGCCCAACCCCGCTACAATGAGCAGTTCTTC | CASSLVAQPRYNEQFF
TRBJ2-7 | TRBV6-6 | - | TRBD2 | 14 | TGTGCCAGCAGTACGCCGGGGGGGTCCTACGAGCAGTACTTC | CASSTPGGSYEQYF
TRBJ1-2 | TRBV12-3/TRBV12-4 | - | TRBD1 | 12 | TGTGCCAGCCTGGACAGGGGGCATGGCTACACCTTC | CASLDRGHGYTF
TRBJ2-3 | TRBV18 | - | TRBD2 | 17 | TGTGCCAGCTCACCAACCGGGACTAGCGGGAACACAGATACGCAGTATTTT | CASSPTGTSGNTDTQYF
TRBJ1-4 | TRBV7-9 | - | - | 15 | TGTGCCAGCAGTCCTAAACAGGGTCCTAATGAAAAACTGTTTTTT | CASSPKQGPNEKLFF
TRBJ2-4 | TRBV9 | - | - | 13 | TGTGCCAGCAGCGCCAGGGAGGCAAACATTCAGTACTTC | CASSAREANIQYF
TRBJ2-7 | TRBV7-6 | - | TRBD2 | 17 | TGTGCCAGCAGCCTAGGACTAGCGGGGGGGACGTCCTACGAGCAGTACTTC | CASSLGLAGGTSYEQYF
TRBJ2-3 | TRBV27 | - | - | 17 | TGTGCCAGCAGTTTGGGAGGAGGGGAGTTTAGCACAGATACGCAGTATTTT | CASSLGGGEFSTDTQYF
TRBJ1-2 | TRBV19 | once | TRBD1 | 16 | TGTGCCAGTAGTACCGGAGAGGGACAGGGATTCTATGGCTACACCTTC | CASSTGEGQGFYGYTF
TRBJ2-4 | TRBV28 | - | TRBD2 | 13 | TGTGCCAGCAGCCCTGGGACTAGCGGGCGTCAGTACTTC | CASSPGTSGRQYF
TRBJ2-5 | TRBV30 | few | - | 13 | TGTGCCTGGAGTCCGACCTCGGGGGAGACCCAGTACTTC | CAWSPTSGETQYF
TRBJ2-3 | TRBV4-1 | - | TRBD2 | 17 | TGCGCCAGCAGCCAAGATCGGGTTAGCGGGGGGAGGGATACGCAGTATTTT | CASSQDRVSGGRDTQYF
TRBJ1-2 | TRBV19 | - | - | 14 | TGTGCCAGTAGTATAAGGCCGCCGGACAGAGGCTACACCTTC | CASSIRPPDRGYTF
TRBJ1-1 | TRBV25-1 | - | - | 15 | TGTGCCAGCAGTGACCGGCGAGGGGGTAGGACTGAAGCTTTCTTT | CASSDRRGGRTEAFF
TRBJ1-2 | TRBV7-2 | - | - | 14 | TGTGCCAGCAGCGTTGGCACCGTAATTATGGGCTACACCTTC | CASSVGTVIMGYTF
TRBJ1-5 | TRBV19 | once | - | 16 | TGTGCCAGTAGAGGCCGGTGGGGGCTGGTAAATCAGCCCCAGCATTTT | CASRGRWGLVNQPQHF
TRBJ2-5 | TRBV5-6 | - | - | 15 | TGTGCCAGCAGCTCCCTCCGGGACTACCAAGAGACCCAGTACTTC | CASSSLRDYQETQYF
TRBJ1-3 | TRBV5-4 | few | TRBD1 | 14 | TGTGCCAGCAGCTCCCGTACAGGGGGAGACACCATATATTTT | CASSSRTGGDTIYF
TRBJ2-1 | TRBV13 | few | TRBD2 | 15 | TGTGCCAGCAGCCTACCCAGCGGGAACGACAATGAGCAGTTCTTC | CASSLPSGNDNEQFF
TRBJ2-2 | TRBV5-4 | - | - | 13 | TGTGCCAGCAGCGCCGACAGTGCCGGGGAGCTGTTTTTT | CASSADSAGELFF
TRBJ1-2 | TRBV5-1 | - | - | 13 | TGCGCCAGCAGCGCACGAGGAGGGGATGGCTACACCTTC | CASSARGGDGYTF
TRBJ1-5 | TRBV6-2/TRBV6-3 | - | - | 18 | TGTGCCAGCAGTTACTCTCGGGCAGGGTTGTCCCATTATCAGCCCCAGCATTTT | CASSYSRAGLSHYQPQHF
TRBJ1-4 | TRBV28 | - | TRBD1 | 15 | TGTGCCAGCAGTCTACAGGGGGCAACTAATGAAAAACTGTTTTTT | CASSLQGATNEKLFF
TRBJ2-7 | TRBV6-5 | - | - | 14 | TGTGCCAGCAGTTACTCGTCCAGGGTTAACGAGCAGTACTTC | CASSYSSRVNEQYF
TRBJ1-1 | TRBV2 | - | - | 13 | TGTGCCAGCAGTGAAAATCCTAACACTGAAGCTTTCTTT | CASSENPNTEAFF
TRBJ2-3 | TRBV6-6 | - | - | 14 | TGTGCCAGCAGTTACCCGGGGGTCACAGATACGCAGTATTTT | CASSYPGVTDTQYF
TRBJ1-1 | TRBV4-3 | - | TRBD1 | 14 | TGCGCCAGCAGCCTCGACAGGGTGCGGACTGAAGCTTTCTTT | CASSLDRVRTEAFF
TRBJ2-2 | TRBV19 | - | - | 11 | TGTGCCAGTAGCTTCACCGGGGAGCTGTTTTTT | CASSFTGELFF
TRBJ2-1 | TRBV5-4 | - | - | 14 | TGTGCCAGCAGCTTGTCCGCTACAGACAATGAGCAGTTCTTC | CASSLSATDNEQFF
TRBJ2-7 | TRBV28 | - | TRBD1 | 14 | TGTGCCAGCTCGATTGGGGACAGGGCCCACGAGCAGTACTTC | CASSIGDRAHEQYF
TRBJ1-2 | TRBV27 | - | - | 14 | TGTGCCAGCAGTGTGCGACGCGGGGACTATGGCTACACCTTC | CASSVRRGDYGYTF
TRBJ2-1 | TRBV12-3/TRBV12-4 | - | - | 13 | TGTGCCAGCAGTTTAAATGGAGTCAATGAGCAGTTCTTC | CASSLNGVNEQFF
TRBJ1-2 | TRBV19 | once | - | 13 | TGTTCTACCAGTACCGTTGGAGGGGAGGGCTACACCTTC | CSTSTVGGEGYTF
TRBJ2-1 | TRBV7-8 | - | - | 15 | TGTGCCAGCAGCCTTGCGGGATCAGCCTACAATGAGCAGTTCTTC | CASSLAGSAYNEQFF
TRBJ2-7 | TRBV7-6 | - | TRBD1 | 17 | TGTGCCAGCAGCTTAGCAGCAGGGGGCCTTGCGAACTACGAGCAGTACTTC | CASSLAAGGLANYEQYF
TRBJ1-3 | TRBV2 | - | - | 14 | TGTGCCAGCAGTCCGGACAGCTCTGGAAACACCATATATTTT | CASSPDSSGNTIYF
TRBJ2-7 | TRBV9 | - | - | 15 | TGTGCCAGCAGCGTAGCTCTAGGGGTTGTTTACGAGCAGTACTTC | CASSVALGVVYEQYF
TRBJ2-3 | TRBV10-3 | few | TRBD2 | 14 | TGTGCCACCTCTACTAGCGGGGGGGCGGATACGCAGTATTTT | CATSTSGGADTQYF